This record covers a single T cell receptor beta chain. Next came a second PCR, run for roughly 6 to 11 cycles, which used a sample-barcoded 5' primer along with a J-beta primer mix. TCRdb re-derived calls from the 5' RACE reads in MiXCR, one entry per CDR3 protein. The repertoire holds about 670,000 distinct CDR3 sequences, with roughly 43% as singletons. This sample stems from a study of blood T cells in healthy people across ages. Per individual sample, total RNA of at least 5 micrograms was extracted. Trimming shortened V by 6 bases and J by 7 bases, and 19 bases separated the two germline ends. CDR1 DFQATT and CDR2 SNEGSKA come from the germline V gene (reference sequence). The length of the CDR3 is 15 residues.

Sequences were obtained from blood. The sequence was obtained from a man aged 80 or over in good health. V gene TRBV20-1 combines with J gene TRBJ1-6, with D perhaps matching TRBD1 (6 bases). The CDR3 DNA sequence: TGCAGTGCGAGACCGATACAGGGTGCAAATTCACCCCTCCACTTT. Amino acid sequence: CSARPIQGANSPLHF.